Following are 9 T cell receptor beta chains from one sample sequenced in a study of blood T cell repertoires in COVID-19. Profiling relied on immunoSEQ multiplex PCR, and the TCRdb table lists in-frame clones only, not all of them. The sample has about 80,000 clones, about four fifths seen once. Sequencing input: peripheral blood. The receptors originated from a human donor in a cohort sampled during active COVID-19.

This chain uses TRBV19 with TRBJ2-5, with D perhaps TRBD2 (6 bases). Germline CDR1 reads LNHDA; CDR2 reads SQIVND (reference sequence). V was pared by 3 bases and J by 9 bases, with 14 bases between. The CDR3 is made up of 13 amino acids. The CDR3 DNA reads TGTGCCAGTAGTATCGAGTTCGGGACTCCCCAGTACTTC. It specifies CASSIEFGTPQYF.

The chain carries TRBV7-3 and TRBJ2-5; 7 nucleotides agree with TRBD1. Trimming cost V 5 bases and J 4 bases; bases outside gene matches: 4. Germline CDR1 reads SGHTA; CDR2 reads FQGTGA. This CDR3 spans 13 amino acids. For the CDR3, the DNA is TGTGCCAGCAGCCTGGGACAGCGAGAGACCCAGTACTTC. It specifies CASSLGQRETQYF.

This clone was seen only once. CDR3 DNA: TGTGCCAGCAGCTTTGGGACAGGGGGCGCAGACTATGGCTACACCTTC. It yields the protein CASSFGTGGADYGYTF. This chain joins TRBV5-4 and TRBJ1-2, with 12 bases that match TRBD1. With V trimmed by 2 bases and J by 3 bases, 5 bases remained unmatched. Germline CDR1 reads SGHNT; CDR2 reads YYREEE (reference sequence). The CDR3 has 16 residues.

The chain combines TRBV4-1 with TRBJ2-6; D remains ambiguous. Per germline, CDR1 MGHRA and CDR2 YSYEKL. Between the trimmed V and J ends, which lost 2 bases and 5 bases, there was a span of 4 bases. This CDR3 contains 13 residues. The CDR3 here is CASSQIWANVLTF. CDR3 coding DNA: TGCGCCAGCAGCCAAATCTGGGCCAACGTCCTGACTTTC.

The CDR3 nucleotides read TGCAGTGCTAGATTCGGGGGAACGCAGTATTTT. This encodes CSARFGGTQYF. The chain has TRBV20-1 and TRBJ2-3; the D gene is possibly TRBD2 (6 bases). Trimming shortened V by 2 bases and J by 9 bases, and 9 bases separated the two germline ends. This CDR3 contains 11 residues. Per the germline V gene, CDR1 is DFQATT and CDR2 is SNEGSKA (reference sequence).

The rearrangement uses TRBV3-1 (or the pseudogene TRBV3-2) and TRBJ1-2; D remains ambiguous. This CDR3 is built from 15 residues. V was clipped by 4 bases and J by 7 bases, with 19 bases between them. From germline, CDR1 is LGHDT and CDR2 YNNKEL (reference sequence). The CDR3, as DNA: TGTGCCAGCAGCCCCCTACAAGGGCGGGGAGGTGGCTACACCTTC. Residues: CASSPLQGRGGGYTF.

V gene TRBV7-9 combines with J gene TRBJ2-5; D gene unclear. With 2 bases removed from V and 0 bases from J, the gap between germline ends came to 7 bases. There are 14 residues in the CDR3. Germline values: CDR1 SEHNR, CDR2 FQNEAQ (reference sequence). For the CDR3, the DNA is TGTGCCAGCAGCTTACGACTGAACCAAGAGACCCAGTACTTC. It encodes CASSLRLNQETQYF.

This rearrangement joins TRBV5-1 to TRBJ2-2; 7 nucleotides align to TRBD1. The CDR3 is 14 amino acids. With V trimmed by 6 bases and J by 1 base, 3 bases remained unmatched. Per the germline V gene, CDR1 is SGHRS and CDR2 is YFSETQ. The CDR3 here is CASIGTENTGELFF. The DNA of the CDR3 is TGCGCCAGCATCGGGACAGAGAACACCGGGGAGCTGTTTTTT. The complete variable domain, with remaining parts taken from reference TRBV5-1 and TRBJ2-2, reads KAGVTQTPRYLIKTRGQQVTLSCSPISGHRSVSWYQQTPGQGLQFLFEYFSETQRNKGNFPGRFSGRQFSNSRSEMNVSTLELGDSALYLCASIGTENTGELFFGEGSRLTVL.

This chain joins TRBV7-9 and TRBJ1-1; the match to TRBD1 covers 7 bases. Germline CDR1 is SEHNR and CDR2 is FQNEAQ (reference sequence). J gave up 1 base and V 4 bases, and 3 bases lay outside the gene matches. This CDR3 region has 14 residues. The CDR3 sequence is CASSSRDRNTEAFF. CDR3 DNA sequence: TGTGCCAGCAGCTCCCGGGACAGGAACACTGAAGCTTTCTTT.